This T cell receptor (beta chain) was recorded in a study of T cell repertoires in cytomegalovirus infection. Study-level points and caveats: The cumulative frequency of public TCR beta families identified carriers of CMV plus the relevant HLA.

TCRdb redid the calling of the reads with MiXCR, one entry per CDR3 protein. The sample yields fewer than 300,000 distinct CDR3 sequences, about 25% seen once. This clonotype was counted only a few times. Its cognate antigen is unknown. The sequence derives from a human donor in good health (CMV status not recorded). Some clones in this sample may be carry-over from other donors' samples. Sequenced input: PBMCs.

CDR3 in amino acids: CASSGGTGLNYGYTF. CDR3 DNA sequence: TGTGCCAGTAGTGGCGGGACAGGTCTCAACTATGGCTACACCTTC. The rearrangement links TRBV19 to TRBJ1-2; 8 bases line up with TRBD1. CDR1 is LNHDA and CDR2 is SQIVND in the germline V gene (reference sequence). Trimming took 5 bases from V and 2 from J; bases not matched to a gene: 7. The CDR3 covers 15 residues.